Listed below are T cell receptor beta chains from one sample, sequenced in a study of blood T cell repertoires in COVID-19. Method: immunoSEQ multiplex PCR; TCRdb's copy keeps in-frame clones and lacks some. The sample has about 64,000 clones, around nine tenths seen once; the top ten hold about 4%. Sequenced: peripheral blood. The origin of the receptors is a man aged 65 to 85 with acute or convalescent COVID-19. CDR3s include the opening cysteine and the closing phenylalanine or tryptophan. D genes are given only for firm matches. Clone sizes are given selectively: once, few, many, or a class where the clone is expanded.

clone size | CDR3 length | J gene | V gene | D gene | CDR3 DNA | CDR3 protein
NA | 16 | TRBJ2-1 | TRBV11-1 | NA | TGTGCCAGCAGCTTAGCGTTGGGGGGTCCAAACAATGAGCAGTTCTTC | CASSLALGGPNNEQFF
once | 13 | TRBJ2-3 | TRBV29-1 | TRBD2 | TGCAGCGGACAGTATACGGGGGGAGATACGCAGTATTTT | CSGQYTGGDTQYF
NA | 15 | TRBJ1-4 | TRBV6-2/TRBV6-3 | TRBD1 | TGTGCCAGCAGTTCGGCCGGGACAGGGGAGGAAAAACTGTTTTTT | CASSSAGTGEEKLFF
NA | 14 | TRBJ2-3 | TRBV27 | NA | TGTGCCAGCAGTTTAGGTTCAGGGACAGATACGCAGTATTTT | CASSLGSGTDTQYF
NA | 14 | TRBJ2-5 | TRBV30 | TRBD1 | TGTGCCTGGTACAACAGGGGGCAGGGTGAGACCCAGTACTTC | CAWYNRGQGETQYF
NA | 15 | TRBJ1-5 | TRBV6-5 | NA | TGTGCCAGCAGTTTCAGGGATGGAGGCAATCAGCCCCAGCATTTT | CASSFRDGGNQPQHF
NA | 18 | TRBJ2-3 | TRBV11-2 | TRBD1 | TGTGCCAGCAGCTTGAAGACCCCGACAGGGGCTCGTACAGATACGCAGTATTTT | CASSLKTPTGARTDTQYF
NA | 13 | TRBJ1-1 | TRBV29-1 | NA | TGCAGCGCCTGGGGGACACTGAACACTGAAGCTTTCTTT | CSAWGTLNTEAFF
NA | 15 | TRBJ2-2 | TRBV7-2 | TRBD2 | TGTGCCAGCAGCCTAGCGGGGGGGCGTACCGGGGAGCTGTTTTTT | CASSLAGGRTGELFF
NA | 14 | TRBJ2-7 | TRBV10-1 | NA | TGCGCCAGCAGTTCACGGGGGACCGCCTACGAGCAGTACTTC | CASSSRGTAYEQYF
NA | 15 | TRBJ1-5 | TRBV7-9 | TRBD1 | TGTGCCAGCAGCTCACTCCGGGACAGTAATCAGCCCCAGCATTTT | CASSSLRDSNQPQHF
NA | 14 | TRBJ2-5 | TRBV5-1 | TRBD1 | TGCGCCAGCAGCCTAGGACAGGCTCAAGAGACCCAGTACTTC | CASSLGQAQETQYF
NA | 16 | TRBJ2-1 | TRBV6-2/TRBV6-3 | NA | TGTGCCAGCAGTTATAACTTGCAACGGGGAAGAAATGAGCAGTTCTTC | CASSYNLQRGRNEQFF
NA | 13 | TRBJ2-7 | TRBV7-9 | NA | TGTGCCAGCAGACCGACAGAGACCTACGAGCAGTACTTC | CASRPTETYEQYF
NA | 19 | TRBJ1-6 | TRBV30 | TRBD1 | TGTGCCTGGAGCGCACAAGGGGGCCGGGATTTGCCCTATAATTCACCCCTCCACTTT | CAWSAQGGRDLPYNSPLHF
few | 15 | TRBJ2-2 | TRBV5-6 | NA | TGTGCCAGCAGCTTGGCGCCGGGGGAGACCGGGGAGCTGTTTTTT | CASSLAPGETGELFF
NA | 17 | TRBJ2-3 | TRBV4-1 | NA | TGCGCCAGCAGCCACCCGGTGGCAGGGGTCCGCACAGATACGCAGTATTTT | CASSHPVAGVRTDTQYF
NA | 15 | TRBJ1-5 | TRBV28 | TRBD1 | TGTGCCAGCAGTACCCCCGGGACAGGGGATCAGCCCCAGCATTTT | CASSTPGTGDQPQHF
NA | 14 | TRBJ1-5 | TRBV6-2/TRBV6-3 | NA | TGTGCCAGCAGTTACATCCGGGAGGGTCAGCCCCAGCATTTT | CASSYIREGQPQHF
NA | 15 | TRBJ2-2 | TRBV7-9 | NA | TGTGCCAGCAGCCGTACTAGAGGTGGTCACGGGGAGCTGTTTTTT | CASSRTRGGHGELFF
NA | 14 | TRBJ1-2 | TRBV6-5 | NA | TGTGCCAGCAGTTACGATTCAGGGTACTATGGCTACACCTTC | CASSYDSGYYGYTF
NA | 16 | TRBJ2-3 | TRBV5-1 | NA | TGCGCCAGCAGCTTGGCGCTAGGAGTTCTCACAGATACGCAGTATTTT | CASSLALGVLTDTQYF
NA | 20 | TRBJ2-1 | TRBV15 | TRBD2 | TGTGCCACCAGCAGGCGCGGCGCTAGCGGGGGGCCCCTCGTTACGCGGGGGCAGTTCTTC | CATSRRGASGGPLVTRGQFF
NA | 15 | TRBJ1-2 | TRBV4-3 | NA | TGCGCCAGCAGCCAAGGGTGGGGGCCAAACTATGGCTACACCTTC | CASSQGWGPNYGYTF
NA | 16 | TRBJ1-2 | TRBV6-4 | TRBD1 | TGTGCCAGCAGTGACTCAAGAACAGGGGACGGGTATGGCTACACCTTC | CASSDSRTGDGYGYTF
NA | 15 | TRBJ1-2 | TRBV19 | TRBD1 | TGTGCCAGTAGTTTCATTCGGGACAGCTCTTATGGCTACACCTTC | CASSFIRDSSYGYTF
NA | 16 | TRBJ2-7 | TRBV5-1 | NA | TGCGCCAGCAGCCCCGGTGGGGCGGGGCCGTCCTACGAGCAGTACTTC | CASSPGGAGPSYEQYF
NA | 14 | TRBJ2-2 | TRBV24-1 | TRBD1 | TGTGCCACCAGTGATAGACAGGGGACCGGGGAGCTGTTTTTT | CATSDRQGTGELFF
NA | 14 | TRBJ2-7 | TRBV18 | NA | TGTGCCAGCTCACCACCGGCAGGATCCTACGAGCAGTACTTC | CASSPPAGSYEQYF
few | 14 | TRBJ2-5 | TRBV10-3 | TRBD2 | TGTGCCATCAGTGCAGCGGGGGCTCAAGAGACCCAGTACTTC | CAISAAGAQETQYF
NA | 14 | TRBJ1-2 | TRBV9 | NA | TGTGCCAGCAGCGTAGATAGGGGTAACTATGGCTACACCTTC | CASSVDRGNYGYTF
NA | 13 | TRBJ2-2 | TRBV15 | NA | TGTGCCACCAGCATTAGGGGCACCGGGGAGCTGTTTTTT | CATSIRGTGELFF
NA | 15 | TRBJ2-3 | TRBV2 | TRBD1 | TGTGCCAGCAGTACGGGGGACAGGGACGCAGATACGCAGTATTTT | CASSTGDRDADTQYF
NA | 15 | TRBJ2-1 | TRBV5-8 | TRBD1 | TGTGCCAGCAGCTCGAGGGGAACAGGGGCAGATGAGCAGTTCTTC | CASSSRGTGADEQFF
NA | 15 | TRBJ2-7 | TRBV7-8 | NA | TGTGCCAGCAGCCCGGCCGGGACACGCACCTACGAGCAGTACTTC | CASSPAGTRTYEQYF
NA | 13 | TRBJ2-7 | TRBV12-3/TRBV12-4 | TRBD2 | TGTGCCAGCAGTGCGGGACTACACTACGAGCAGTACTTC | CASSAGLHYEQYF
NA | 17 | TRBJ1-5 | TRBV19 | TRBD1 | TGTGCCAGTAGTATTCTCCCCGGACAGGGGGAGAGGCAGCCCCAGCATTTT | CASSILPGQGERQPQHF
medium-sized | 16 | TRBJ2-2 | TRBV4-1 | NA | TGCGCCAGCAGTCCTTCCGGGACAACAGTCACCGGGGAGCTGTTTTTT | CASSPSGTTVTGELFF
NA | 13 | TRBJ2-3 | TRBV10-3 | NA | TGTGCCATCAGTGAGCCCCCGACAGATACGCAGTATTTT | CAISEPPTDTQYF
once | 15 | TRBJ2-7 | TRBV4-3 | NA | TGCGCCAGCAGCCCAAGTGGTTCTACCCTCTACGAGCAGTACTTC | CASSPSGSTLYEQYF
NA | 14 | TRBJ1-4 | TRBV4-2 | NA | TGTGCCAGCAGCCAAGACAGGGCGAATGAAAAACTGTTTTTT | CASSQDRANEKLFF
NA | 13 | TRBJ2-7 | TRBV24-1 | NA | TGTGCCACCAGTGATACAGGGCTCTACGAGCAGTACTTC | CATSDTGLYEQYF
NA | 17 | TRBJ2-1 | TRBV24-1 | TRBD1 | TGTGCCACCAGTGATCCCGTTCCGGGACAGGTCTACAATGAGCAGTTCTTC | CATSDPVPGQVYNEQFF
NA | 15 | TRBJ2-1 | TRBV29-1 | TRBD1 | TGCAGCGTTGGGGGGGACAGGGAGACCTACAATGAGCAGTTCTTC | CSVGGDRETYNEQFF
NA | 14 | TRBJ2-7 | TRBV6-5 | NA | TGTGCCAGCAGCCCAAACAGGGACCCCTACGAGCAGTACTTC | CASSPNRDPYEQYF
NA | 15 | TRBJ2-1 | TRBV10-3 | TRBD1 | TGTGCCATCAGTGAGGGGCAGGGGGCAGGTAATGAGCAGTTCTTC | CAISEGQGAGNEQFF
NA | 14 | TRBJ1-5 | TRBV10-3 | NA | TGTGCCATCAGTGAACAAGGGGGCAATCAGCCCCAGCATTTT | CAISEQGGNQPQHF
NA | 13 | TRBJ1-1 | TRBV2 | NA | TGTGCCAGCACGGACACTGCGAACACTGAAGCTTTCTTT | CASTDTANTEAFF
NA | 15 | TRBJ2-1 | TRBV4-2 | NA | TGTGCCGCCTCAGAAGCTGGGACACATTACAATGAGCAGTTCTTC | CAASEAGTHYNEQFF
few | 14 | TRBJ2-5 | TRBV27 | TRBD1 | TGTGCCAGCAGGACAGGGGAGAACCAAGAGACCCAGTACTTC | CASRTGENQETQYF
once | 15 | TRBJ2-7 | TRBV25-1 | NA | TGTGCCAGCAGTGAATACGCCAGGGGGGCCTACGAGCAGTACTTC | CASSEYARGAYEQYF
NA | 13 | TRBJ1-2 | TRBV5-5 | TRBD1 | TGTGCCAGCAGCCCTTTCCAGGGGGGTGGCTACACCTTC | CASSPFQGGGYTF
NA | 13 | TRBJ2-7 | TRBV27 | TRBD1 | TGTGCCAGCTCATGGACAGGGGGCAACGAGCAGTACTTC | CASSWTGGNEQYF
once | 13 | TRBJ2-7 | TRBV13 | NA | TGTGCCAGCAGCTTAGAGTCGGCCTACGAGCAGTACTTC | CASSLESAYEQYF
NA | 17 | TRBJ1-1 | TRBV27 | TRBD1 | TGTGCCAGCAGTTTATCTCCAGGGGGCGCTTCCGACACTGAAGCTTTCTTT | CASSLSPGGASDTEAFF